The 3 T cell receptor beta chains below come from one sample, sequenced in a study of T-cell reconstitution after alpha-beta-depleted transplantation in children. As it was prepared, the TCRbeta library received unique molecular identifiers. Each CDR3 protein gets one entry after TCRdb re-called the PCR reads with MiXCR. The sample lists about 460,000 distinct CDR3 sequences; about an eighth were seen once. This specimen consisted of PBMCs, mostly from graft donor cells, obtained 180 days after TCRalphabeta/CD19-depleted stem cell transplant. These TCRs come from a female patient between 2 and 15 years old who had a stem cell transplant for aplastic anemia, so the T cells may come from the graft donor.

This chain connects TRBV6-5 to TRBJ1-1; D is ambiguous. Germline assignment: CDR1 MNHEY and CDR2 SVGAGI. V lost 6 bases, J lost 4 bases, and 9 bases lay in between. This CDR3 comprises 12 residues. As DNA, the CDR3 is TGTGCCAGCAGCCGAGTTGGCACTGAAGCTTTCTTT. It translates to CASSRVGTEAFF.

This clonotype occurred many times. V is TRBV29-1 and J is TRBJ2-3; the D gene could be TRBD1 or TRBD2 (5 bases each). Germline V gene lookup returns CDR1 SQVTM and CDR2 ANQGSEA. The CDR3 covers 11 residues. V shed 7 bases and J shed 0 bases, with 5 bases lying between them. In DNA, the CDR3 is TGCAGCGGGGGGAGCACAGATACGCAGTATTTT. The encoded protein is CSGGSTDTQYF.

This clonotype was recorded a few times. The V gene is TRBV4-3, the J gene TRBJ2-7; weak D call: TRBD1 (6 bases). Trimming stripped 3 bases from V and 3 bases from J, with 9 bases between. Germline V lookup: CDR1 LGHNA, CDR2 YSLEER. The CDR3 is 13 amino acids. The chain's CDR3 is CASSHRDNYEQYF. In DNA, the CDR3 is TGCGCCAGCAGCCACCGGGACAACTACGAGCAGTACTTC.